Listed here is a single T cell receptor beta chain. The antigen is undetermined. This entry comes from a study of cytomegalovirus exposure and HLA in healthy donors. General study points: Excluded: some indistinguishable V segments such as TRBV6-2 and TRBV6-3.

Germline-derived CDR1 and CDR2 are SGDLS and YYNGEE. The CDR3 is made up of 16 amino acids. J was trimmed by 2 bases and V by 0 bases; bases with no gene match: 5. A multiplex PCR was run with 60 Vbeta primers and 13 Jbeta primers. The repertoire was sequenced with immunoSEQ multiplex PCR; TCRdb's copy has only in-frame clones and lacks some. This sample has 160,000 or so clones, with 78% found just once. This rearrangement joins TRBV9 to TRBJ2-3; 8 bases are shared with TRBD2. The origin of this receptor is a woman in her 40s in good health and CMV-seropositive. The sequenced sample was PBMCs. The chain's CDR3 is CASSVAGTSLTDTQYF. DNA of the CDR3: TGTGCCAGCAGCGTAGCTGGGACTAGTCTCACAGATACGCAGTATTTT.